Each of the 28 T cell receptor beta chains below was sequenced from the same sample in a study of vaccination and CD4 T cells after COVID-19. The Oncomine TCR Beta short-read assay sequenced DNA from cultured CD4+ T cells. TCRdb re-analysed the PCR reads in MiXCR, keeping a single row per CDR3 protein. The sample holds some 14,000 distinct CDR3 sequences, 35% to 50% seen once. As to treatment: roughly 10-day PBMC culture with coronavirus spike peptide pools or control peptides (ViraFEST assay). No antigen has been identified for these receptors. The sequencing input was CD4+ T cells from blood, cultured in vitro. All receptors come from a human donor who had recovered from COVID-19.

This clonotype was recorded a few times. V is TRBV12-3 or TRBV12-4 and J is TRBJ2-1, with 7 bases that match TRBD2. This CDR3 spans 11 amino acids. J was trimmed by 8 bases and V by 6 bases; bases with no gene match: 1. CDR3 loop: CASRREYEQFF. The DNA for the CDR3 is TGTGCCAGCAGGCGGGAGTATGAGCAGTTCTTC.

The V call is TRBV28, the J call TRBJ1-2, with TRBD1 matching 8 bases. From germline, CDR1 is MDHEN and CDR2 SYDVKM. The trim removed 5 bases at V and 2 bases at J, leaving 4 bases unmatched. The CDR3 runs 14 residues. The CDR3 is CASSDGQGNYGYTF. DNA of the CDR3: TGTGCCAGCAGTGACGGACAGGGCAACTATGGCTACACCTTC.

CDR3 region: CASSYGTSGSPDTQYF. The CDR3 coding sequence is TGTGCCAGCAGTTACGGTACTAGCGGGAGCCCAGATACGCAGTATTTT. The chain carries TRBV6-5 and TRBJ2-3; 11 bases match TRBD2. The CDR3 totals 16 residues. V was clipped by 2 bases and J by 4 bases; unmatched bases: 5. Germline CDR1 is MNHEY and CDR2 is SVGAGI.

The chain uses TRBV5-1 and TRBJ2-7; 10 bases are shared with TRBD2. CDR3 length equals 15 residues. The J segment lost 2 bases and the V segment lost 1 base, leaving 3 bases of the junction unmatched. Germline CDR1 is SGHRS and CDR2 is YFSETQ. The CDR3 sequence is CASSLRTSGTYEQYF. CDR3 sequence (DNA): TGCGCCAGCAGCTTGAGGACTAGCGGTACCTACGAGCAGTACTTC. Full variable domain (missing parts from reference TRBV5-1 and TRBJ2-7): KAGVTQTPRYLIKTRGQQVTLSCSPISGHRSVSWYQQTPGQGLQFLFEYFSETQRNKGNFPGRFSGRQFSNSRSEMNVSTLELGDSALYLCASSLRTSGTYEQYFGPGTRLTVT.

In this sample, this clonotype turned up a few times. The chain employs TRBV6-1 and TRBJ2-7; a possible D gene is TRBD1 (6 bases). V was clipped by 0 bases and J by 0 bases, with 15 bases between them. There are 17 residues in the CDR3. Per the germline V gene, CDR1 is MNHNS and CDR2 is SASEGT. The CDR3 DNA is TGTGCCAGCAGTGAAGCGCCGACAGGAGCCTTCTCCTACGAGCAGTACTTC. As protein: CASSEAPTGAFSYEQYF.

This clonotype was observed a single time. The chain uses TRBV3-1 and TRBJ1-6; D is perhaps TRBD1 (5 bases). V lost 2 bases and J lost 14, with 19 bases in between. The germline V gene encodes CDR1 LGHDT and CDR2 YNNKEL (reference sequence). This CDR3 has 15 residues. CDR3 amino acids: CASSQSEAGGGALHF. The CDR3 coding sequence is TGTGCCAGCAGCCAATCGGAGGCAGGTGGAGGGGCCCTCCACTTT.

This clonotype has just a few counts. J is TRBJ1-4 and V is TRBV7-9; D uncertain. The CDR3 extends over 13 amino acids. Germline CDR1 reads SEHNR; CDR2 reads FQNEAQ (reference sequence). V shed 1 base and J shed 8 bases, with 8 bases lying between them. CDR3 loop: CASSLDLGEKLFF. The CDR3 DNA is TGTGCCAGCAGCTTAGACCTAGGGGAAAAACTGTTTTTT.

The rearrangement links TRBV20-1 to TRBJ2-7; TRBD1 agrees at 7 bases. The germline V gene has CDR1 DFQATT and CDR2 SNEGSKA (reference sequence). V trimming: 5 bases; J trimming: 0 bases; junction bases outside the gene matches: 7. The CDR3 has 14 amino acids. The CDR3 protein is CSAEGQFDSYEQYF. DNA of the CDR3: TGCAGTGCTGAGGGACAGTTCGACTCCTACGAGCAGTACTTC.

The CDR3 region is CSASDVGPSTNEKLFF. The DNA for the CDR3 is TGCAGTGCTAGTGACGTGGGTCCTTCAACTAATGAAAAACTGTTTTTT. The V gene is TRBV20-1, the J gene TRBJ1-4; D gene unclear. V lost 3 bases and J lost 0, with 14 bases in between. The CDR3 spans 16 residues. Germline V gives CDR1 DFQATT, CDR2 SNEGSKA (reference sequence).

The chain is built from TRBV30 and TRBJ1-3; maybe TRBD1 (6 bases). With 2 bases removed from V and 0 bases from J, the gap between germline ends came to 11 bases. This CDR3 region has 15 residues. Per the germline V gene, CDR1 is GTSNPN and CDR2 is SVGIG (reference sequence). The CDR3 spells CAWSTGLTSGNTIYF. CDR3 DNA: TGTGCCTGGAGTACAGGGTTGACCTCTGGAAACACCATATATTTT.

The CDR3 sequence is CASSLGLGGLGYGYTF. Here the CDR3 DNA reads TGTGCCAGCAGCCTAGGTCTCGGGGGGCTCGGCTATGGCTACACCTTC. The J gene is TRBJ1-2, the V gene TRBV7-9; perhaps TRBD1 as D (6 bases). Germline CDR1 and CDR2: SEHNR and FQNEAQ (reference sequence). The CDR3 spans 16 residues. Trimming took 5 bases from V and 4 from J, leaving 20 bases between them.

There are a few counts of this clonotype. This chain uses TRBV10-2 with TRBJ2-5, with 7 bases matching TRBD2. The CDR3 covers 16 residues. V trimming: 0 bases; J trimming: 4 bases; junction bases outside the gene matches: 8. From germline, CDR1 is WSHSY and CDR2 SAAADI. The CDR3 nucleotides read TGCGCCAGCAGTGAGTCGCCGGGAGGTGCTAGAGAGACCCAGTACTTC. Translation: CASSESPGGARETQYF.

In this sample, this clonotype turned up a few times. This chain links TRBV12-3 or TRBV12-4 with TRBJ2-2; TRBD2 matches at 14 bases. The V segment lost 5 bases and the J segment 5 bases; nucleotides outside the gene matches: 1. The CDR3 has 15 residues. The DNA of the CDR3 is TGTGCCAGCAGTCGACTAGCGGGAGGGACCGGGGAGCTGTTTTTT. Translating it yields CASSRLAGGTGELFF.

This clonotype was detected a few times. This sequence joins TRBV7-2 and TRBJ2-1, with unresolved D. The CDR3 is made up of 15 amino acids. V shed 5 bases and J shed 0 bases, with 11 bases lying between them. From germline, CDR1 is SGHTA and CDR2 FQGNSA. Here the CDR3 reads CASSPLASSYNEQFF. The CDR3 DNA sequence: TGTGCCAGCAGCCCTCTCGCGAGCTCCTACAATGAGCAGTTCTTC.

The chain recombines TRBV7-3 with TRBJ2-6; 10 nucleotides align to TRBD1. Losses at the gene ends were 4 bases for V and 0 bases for J; bases not matched to a gene: 3. This CDR3 contains 17 residues. Germline V gene sequence: CDR1 SGHTA, CDR2 FQGTGA. The CDR3 region has the DNA TGTGCCAGCAGCTCCCGGGACAGGGGCTCTGGGGCCAACGTCCTGACTTTC. Protein sequence: CASSSRDRGSGANVLTF.

V and J are TRBV18 and TRBJ1-5; 8 bases are a match to TRBD1. With V trimmed by 3 bases and J by 0 bases, 4 bases remained unmatched. The CDR3 is made up of 16 amino acids. Germline V gene lookup returns CDR1 KGHSH and CDR2 LQKENI. As DNA, the CDR3 is TGTGCCAGCTCACCCGGGACAGGCTATAGCAATCAGCCCCAGCATTTT. Translated: CASSPGTGYSNQPQHF.

The gene calls are TRBV7-9 and TRBJ1-1, with TRBD1 matching over 7 bases. The CDR3 runs 14 residues. CDR1 is SEHNR and CDR2 is FQNEAQ in the germline V gene (reference sequence). V lost 6 bases to trimming and J lost 0 bases; unmatched junction nucleotides: 4. CDR3 in DNA: TGTGCCAGCAGAGAGGGACAGTTGAACACTGAAGCTTTCTTT. It encodes CASREGQLNTEAFF. The whole variable domain, remainder taken from reference TRBV7-9 and TRBJ1-1, is DTGVSQNPRHKITKRGQNVTFRCDPISEHNRLYWYRQTLGQGPEFLTYFQNEAQLEKSRLLSDRFSAERPKGSFSTLEIQRTEQGDSAMYLCASREGQLNTEAFFGQGTRLTVV.

This chain links TRBV27 with TRBJ2-7; D gene uncertain. Germline CDR1 and CDR2: MNHEY and SMNVEV (reference sequence). This CDR3 region has 16 residues. Trimming removed 6 bases at V and 2 bases at J, with 20 bases between. In DNA form, the CDR3 reads TGTGCCAGCAGCCCGCATTGGATGCAGCGAACCTACGAGCAGTACTTC. This codes for CASSPHWMQRTYEQYF.

There are a few counts of this clonotype. This chain joins TRBV6-1 and TRBJ1-6; D uncertain. Germline CDR1 MNHNS, CDR2 SASEGT. The CDR3 has 14 residues. V gave up 7 bases and J gave up 6 bases, with 13 bases separating them. DNA of the CDR3: TGTGCCAGCACCCGACTCGGGCGTAATTCACCCCTCCACTTT. Protein sequence: CASTRLGRNSPLHF.

This clonotype was found a few times. The chain couples TRBV20-1 to TRBJ2-3; D is possibly TRBD1 or TRBD2 (5 bases each). This CDR3 region has 15 residues. The ends were cut back, 6 bases at V and 4 bases at J, with 20 bases in the middle. The germline gives CDR1 DFQATT, CDR2 SNEGSKA (reference sequence). The chain's CDR3 is CSASNRGILPDTQYF. Written as DNA, the CDR3 is TGCAGTGCATCCAACCGGGGCATCCTGCCAGATACGCAGTATTTT.

This clonotype was seen only a few times. J is TRBJ2-3 and V is TRBV7-3; D is perhaps TRBD1 or TRBD2 (5 bases each). Trimming stripped 3 bases from V and 4 bases from J, with 14 bases between. Germline values: CDR1 SGHTA, CDR2 FQGTGA. CDR3 length equals 15 residues. CDR3 nucleotides: TGTGCCAGCAGCTTCGGGGATAAGGGACCAGATACGCAGTATTTT. Translation gives CASSFGDKGPDTQYF. The whole variable domain, filled in from reference TRBV7-3 and TRBJ2-3, reads GAGVSQTPSNKVTEKGKYVELRCDPISGHTALYWYRQSLGQGPEFLIYFQGTGAADDSGLPNDRFFAVRPEGSVSTLKIQRTERGDSAVYLCASSFGDKGPDTQYFGPGTRLTVL.

The J gene is TRBJ2-5, the V gene TRBV6-2 or TRBV6-3; D is undetermined. V lost 0 bases, J lost 4 bases, and 12 bases lay in between. Germline assignment: CDR1 MNHEY and CDR2 SVGEGT. The CDR3 extends over 15 amino acids. CDR3 sequence reads: CASSYSGTGGETQYF. The DNA for the CDR3 is TGTGCCAGCAGTTACTCGGGCACGGGTGGAGAGACCCAGTACTTC.

This clonotype appeared once. The chain has TRBV12-3 or TRBV12-4 and TRBJ2-5; 7 nucleotides match TRBD1. With 6 bases clipped from V and 4 bases from J, the junction kept 5 bases outside the gene matches. This CDR3 has 13 amino acids. The chain's CDR3 is CASRSGGRETQYF. In DNA form, the CDR3 reads TGTGCCAGCAGATCAGGGGGAAGAGAGACCCAGTACTTC.

The chain links TRBV27 to TRBJ1-6; TRBD1 agrees at 8 bases. Per the germline V gene, CDR1 is MNHEY and CDR2 is SMNVEV (reference sequence). This CDR3 is 17 amino acids long. The trim removed 6 bases at V and 7 bases at J, leaving 14 bases unmatched. The CDR3 DNA follows: TGTGCCAGCAGCCGGACCGGGACAGGCGTGAGGAATTCACCCCTCCACTTT. It translates to CASSRTGTGVRNSPLHF.

This clonotype occurred a few times. This chain joins TRBV19 and TRBJ1-5, with 10 bases fitting TRBD1. Germline CDR1 LNHDA, CDR2 SQIVND (reference sequence). The V and J ends lost 6 bases and 4 bases, in that order; junction bases with no gene match: 0. This CDR3 has 13 residues. In nucleotides, the CDR3 is TGTGCCAGTAGGGGACAGGGGAATCAGCCCCAGCATTTT. It translates to CASRGQGNQPQHF.

The chain links TRBV7-6 to TRBJ2-3; D is undetermined. Germline V lookup: CDR1 SGHVS, CDR2 FNYEAQ. This CDR3 is built from 14 residues. Trimming shortened V by 0 bases and J by 9 bases, and 13 bases separated the two germline ends. The CDR3 spells CASSLAQSGSTQYF. CDR3 bases: TGTGCCAGCAGCTTAGCGCAGAGTGGTTCCACGCAGTATTTT.

The V call is TRBV12-5, the J call TRBJ1-2, with D uncertain. Germline assignment: CDR1 LGHNT and CDR2 FRNRAP. This CDR3 spans 13 amino acids. Trimming took off 2 bases at V and 6 bases at J, with 10 bases between the two ends. The CDR3 nucleotides are TGTGCTAGTGGTTTGACGTTGACGGATGGCTACACCTTC. Protein product: CASGLTLTDGYTF.

The genes are TRBV28 and TRBJ1-5; tentatively, D is TRBD1 (6 bases). The CDR3 consists of 16 residues. V lost 2 bases, J lost 1 base, and 12 bases lay in between. CDR1 is MDHEN, CDR2 SYDVKM, per germline. This CDR3 reads CASSLEAGASNQPQHF. The DNA for the CDR3 is TGTGCCAGCAGTTTAGAGGCGGGGGCGAGCAATCAGCCCCAGCATTTT.